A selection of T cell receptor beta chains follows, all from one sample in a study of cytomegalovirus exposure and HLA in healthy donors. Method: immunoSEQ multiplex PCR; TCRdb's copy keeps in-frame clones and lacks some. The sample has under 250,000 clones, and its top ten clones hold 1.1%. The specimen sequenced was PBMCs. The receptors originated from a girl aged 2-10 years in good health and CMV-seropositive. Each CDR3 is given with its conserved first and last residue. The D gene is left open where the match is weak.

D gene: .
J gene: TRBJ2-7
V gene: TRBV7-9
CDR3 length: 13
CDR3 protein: CASSLEGSGEQYF
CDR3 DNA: TGTGCCAGCAGCTTGGAGGGGTCGGGCGAGCAGTACTTC

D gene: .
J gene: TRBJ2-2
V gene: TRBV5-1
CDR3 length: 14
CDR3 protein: CASSSPLAPGELFF
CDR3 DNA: TGCGCCAGCAGCTCGCCTCTAGCGCCCGGGGAGCTGTTTTTT

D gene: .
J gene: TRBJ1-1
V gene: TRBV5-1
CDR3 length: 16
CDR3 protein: CASSLHTGMMNTEAFF
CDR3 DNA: TGCGCCAGCAGCTTGCATACAGGGATGATGAACACTGAAGCTTTCTTT

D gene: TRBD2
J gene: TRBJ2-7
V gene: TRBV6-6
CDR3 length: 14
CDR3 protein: CASSLTSGNYEQYF
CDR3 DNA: TGTGCCAGCAGTCTGACTAGCGGGAACTACGAGCAGTACTTC

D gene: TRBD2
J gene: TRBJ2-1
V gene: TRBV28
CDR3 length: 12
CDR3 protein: CASIAGNNEQFF
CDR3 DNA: TGTGCCAGCATAGCGGGGAACAATGAGCAGTTCTTC

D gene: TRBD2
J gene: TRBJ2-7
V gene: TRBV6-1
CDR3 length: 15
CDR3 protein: CASSEATSGSYEQYF
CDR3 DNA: TGTGCCAGCAGTGAAGCGACTAGCGGGTCTTACGAGCAGTACTTC

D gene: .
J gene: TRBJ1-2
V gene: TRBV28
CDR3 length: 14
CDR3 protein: CASSRVAGGYGYTF
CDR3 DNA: TGTGCCAGCAGTAGGGTGGCGGGGGGCTATGGCTACACCTTC

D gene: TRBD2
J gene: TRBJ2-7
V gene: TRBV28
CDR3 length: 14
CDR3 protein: CASSLRLATYEQYF
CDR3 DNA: TGTGCCAGCAGTTTACGACTAGCGACCTACGAGCAGTACTTC

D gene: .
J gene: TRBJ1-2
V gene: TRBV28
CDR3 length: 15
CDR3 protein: CASSPRTASNYGYTF
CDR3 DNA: TGTGCCAGCAGTCCGAGGACAGCGTCTAACTATGGCTACACCTTC

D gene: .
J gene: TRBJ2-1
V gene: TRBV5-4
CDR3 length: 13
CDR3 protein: CASRPRGGNEQFF
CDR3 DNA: TGTGCCAGCAGACCGAGGGGGGGCAATGAGCAGTTCTTC

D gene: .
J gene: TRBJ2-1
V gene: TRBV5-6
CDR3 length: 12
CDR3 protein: CASSSQGSSRFF
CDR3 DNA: TGTGCCAGCAGCTCACAGGGCTCAAGTCGGTTCTTC

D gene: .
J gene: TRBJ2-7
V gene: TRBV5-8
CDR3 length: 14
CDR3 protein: CASSLWGEAYEQYF
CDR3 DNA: TGTGCCAGCAGCTTGTGGGGAGAGGCCTACGAGCAGTACTTC

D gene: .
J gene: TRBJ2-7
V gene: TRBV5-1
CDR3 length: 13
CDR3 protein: CASSFLSRNEQYF
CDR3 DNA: TGCGCCAGCAGCTTTCTTTCGCGGAACGAGCAGTACTTC

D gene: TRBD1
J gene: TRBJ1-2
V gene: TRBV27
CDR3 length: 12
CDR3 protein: CATLPPGGGYTF
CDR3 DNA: TGTGCCACCCTACCCCCAGGGGGTGGCTACACCTTC

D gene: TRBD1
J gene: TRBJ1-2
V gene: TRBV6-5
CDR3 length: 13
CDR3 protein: CASSTGGGYGYTF
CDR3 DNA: TGTGCCAGCAGCACAGGGGGCGGTTATGGCTACACCTTC

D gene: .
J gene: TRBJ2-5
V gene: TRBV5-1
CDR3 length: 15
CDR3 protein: CASSLALMGRETQYF
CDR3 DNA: TGCGCCAGCAGCTTGGCCCTGATGGGCCGGGAGACCCAGTACTTC

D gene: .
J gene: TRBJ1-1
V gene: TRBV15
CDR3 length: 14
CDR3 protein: CATNKVSRGAEAFF
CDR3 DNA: TGTGCCACCAACAAAGTCAGTCGGGGGGCTGAAGCTTTCTTT

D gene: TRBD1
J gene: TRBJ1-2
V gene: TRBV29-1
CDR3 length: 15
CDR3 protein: CSASNGQATGYGYTF
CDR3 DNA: TGCAGCGCCTCCAACGGACAGGCAACCGGCTATGGCTACACCTTC

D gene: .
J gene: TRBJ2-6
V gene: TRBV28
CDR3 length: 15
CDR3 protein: CASSLTGRGANVLTF
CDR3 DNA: TGTGCCAGCAGTTTGACCGGGAGAGGGGCCAACGTCCTGACTTTC

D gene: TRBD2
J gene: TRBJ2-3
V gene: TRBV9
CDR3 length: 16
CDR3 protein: CASSVIAGGSTDTQYF
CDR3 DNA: TGTGCCAGCAGCGTCATAGCGGGAGGAAGCACAGATACGCAGTATTTT

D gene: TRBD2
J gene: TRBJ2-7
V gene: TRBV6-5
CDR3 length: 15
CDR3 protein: CASRSIAGAMKEQYF
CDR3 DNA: TGTGCCAGCAGAAGTATAGCGGGAGCCATGAAAGAGCAGTACTTC

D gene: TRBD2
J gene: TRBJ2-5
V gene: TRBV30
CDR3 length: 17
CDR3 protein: CAWSGGLAGIYQETQYF
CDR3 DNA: TGTGCCTGGAGTGGGGGACTAGCGGGAATCTACCAAGAGACCCAGTACTTC

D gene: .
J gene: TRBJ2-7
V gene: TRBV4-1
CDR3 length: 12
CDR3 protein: CASSQDRHEQYF
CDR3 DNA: TGCGCCAGCAGCCAAGATCGCCACGAGCAGTACTTC

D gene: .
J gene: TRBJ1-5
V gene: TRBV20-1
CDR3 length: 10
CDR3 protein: CSAPGQPQHF
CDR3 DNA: TGCAGTGCGCCCGGTCAGCCCCAGCATTTT

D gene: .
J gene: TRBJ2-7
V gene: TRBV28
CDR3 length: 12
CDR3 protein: CASSLKGWEQYF
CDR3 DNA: TGTGCCAGCAGTTTGAAGGGGTGGGAGCAGTACTTC

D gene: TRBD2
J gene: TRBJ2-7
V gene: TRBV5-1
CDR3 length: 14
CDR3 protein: CASAGGLVGYEQYF
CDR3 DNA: TGCGCCAGCGCCGGGGGACTAGTAGGCTACGAGCAGTACTTC

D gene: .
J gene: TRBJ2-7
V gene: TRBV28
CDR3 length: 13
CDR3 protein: CASAIGMPRVQYF
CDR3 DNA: TGTGCCAGCGCCATCGGGATGCCGAGGGTGCAGTACTTC

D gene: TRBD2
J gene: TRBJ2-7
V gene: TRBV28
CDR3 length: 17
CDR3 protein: CASTPYSVAGNLREQYF
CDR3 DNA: TGTGCCAGCACCCCCTATTCCGTAGCGGGGAACTTAAGGGAGCAGTACTTC

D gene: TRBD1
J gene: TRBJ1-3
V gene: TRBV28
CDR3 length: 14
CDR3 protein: CASRRQGAGNTIYF
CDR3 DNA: TGTGCCAGCAGGCGACAGGGCGCTGGAAACACCATATATTTT

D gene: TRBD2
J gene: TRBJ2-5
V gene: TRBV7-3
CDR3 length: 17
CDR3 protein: CASSLGRRASGKETQYF
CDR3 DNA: TGTGCCAGCAGCTTAGGTAGGCGGGCTAGCGGGAAAGAGACCCAGTACTTC

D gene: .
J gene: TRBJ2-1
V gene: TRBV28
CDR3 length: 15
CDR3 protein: CASSSLGRLYNEQFF
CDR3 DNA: TGTGCCAGCAGTTCGTTGGGCCGGCTCTACAATGAGCAGTTCTTC